The rows below give T cell receptor beta chains drawn from one sample of a study of T-cell reconstitution after alpha-beta-depleted transplantation in children. Each CDR3 protein gets one entry after TCRdb re-called the PCR reads with MiXCR. The table lists about 280,000 distinct CDR3 sequences, roughly 12% of them singletons. The sequenced sample was peripheral blood, obtained 180 days after TCRalphabeta/CD19-depleted stem cell transplant. The receptors were sampled from a male patient aged 2 to 9 who had a stem cell transplant for chronic granulomatous disease, so the T cells may come from the graft donor. Both conserved end residues are trimmed from each CDR3.

TRBV28 ASSLSKRWTGGSNQPQH
TRBV23-1 ASSQSVLQDDLYEQY
TRBV28 ASSLRAGVMGTQY
TRBV9 ASSIPQGDKY
TRBV5-1 ASSWGTSSYNSPLH
TRBV5-6 ASSRTGTTTYNEQF
TRBV5-4 ASSFAANPGAEAF
TRBV27 ASSFPDGVGAS
TRBV10-3 AISEVPANTGELF
TRBV7-2 ASSLGGPSRETQY
TRBV10-2 ASRKTGGFNQPQH
TRBV13 ASSLVGLGSKPIQY
TRBV11-2 ASSYRLAGTTDTQY
TRBV29-1 SVVTVGAISGANVLT
TRBV5-5 ASTPPNTGELF
TRBV6-6 ASSYLSEQF
TRBV27 ASTREGRVNEQY
TRBV12-3/TRBV12-4 ASSFGGTVTEAF
TRBV7-3 ASSLRSTGELF
TRBV5-1 ASSVGGLRLGVGSGELF
TRBV5-1 ASSLPSGGNNEQF
TRBV29-1 SQRLGQGASDTQY
TRBV9 ASSVRPDDNEQF
TRBV29-1 SVVTGLDYGYT
TRBV20-1 SGSTDTQY
TRBV9 ASSARDNYLSGNTIY
TRBV20-1 SAKGAGGYTGELF
TRBV12-3/TRBV12-4 ASRFQDRVGYGYT
TRBV12-3/TRBV12-4 ASSFSGNTIY
TRBV20-1 SEHSGGATDTQY
TRBV7-8 ASSLGLESYEQY
TRBV7-9 ASGKSGKGSYEQY
TRBV29-1 SVAELAGVEQF
TRBV15 ATSNRDRGSGNTIY